Given below is one T cell receptor (beta chain) in context. Its target is not known. The length of the CDR3 is 12 residues. Trimming removed 5 bases from V and 3 bases from J, with 8 bases in between. The V gene's germline CDR1 is SGHAT and CDR2 FQNNGV. This entry comes from a study of siplizumab effects on memory and regulatory T cells. Whole-study findings and limits: The alloreactive clones that mapped to unstimulated subsets made up only a minor fraction.

The protocol was immunoSEQ multiplex PCR, while the TCRdb copy is restricted to in-frame clones and leaves out a portion. The top ten clones hold 0.4% to 0.45% of a sample with tens of thousands of clones, 79% of them seen once. This sequence joins TRBV11-2 and TRBJ2-7, with D possibly TRBD1 on 5 matching bases. The source of this sequence is a human donor in good health. Sequencing used memory CD4+ T cells sorted from blood. The CDR3 DNA reads TGTGCCAGCAGCACTGACAGCTACGAGCAGTACTTC. Its protein is CASSTDSYEQYF.